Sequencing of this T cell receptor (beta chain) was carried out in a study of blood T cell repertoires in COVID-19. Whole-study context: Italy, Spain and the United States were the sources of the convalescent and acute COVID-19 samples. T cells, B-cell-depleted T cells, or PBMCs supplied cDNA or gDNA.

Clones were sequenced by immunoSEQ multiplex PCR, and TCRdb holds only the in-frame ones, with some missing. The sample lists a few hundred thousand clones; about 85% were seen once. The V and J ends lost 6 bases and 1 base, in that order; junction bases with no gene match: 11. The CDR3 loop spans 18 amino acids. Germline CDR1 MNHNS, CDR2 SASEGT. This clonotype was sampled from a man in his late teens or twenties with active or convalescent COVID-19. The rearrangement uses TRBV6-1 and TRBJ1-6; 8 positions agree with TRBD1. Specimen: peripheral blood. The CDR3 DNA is TGTGCCAGCAGGGAACTTGGACAGGGTGCGTCCTATAATTCACCCCTCCACTTT. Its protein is CASRELGQGASYNSPLHF.